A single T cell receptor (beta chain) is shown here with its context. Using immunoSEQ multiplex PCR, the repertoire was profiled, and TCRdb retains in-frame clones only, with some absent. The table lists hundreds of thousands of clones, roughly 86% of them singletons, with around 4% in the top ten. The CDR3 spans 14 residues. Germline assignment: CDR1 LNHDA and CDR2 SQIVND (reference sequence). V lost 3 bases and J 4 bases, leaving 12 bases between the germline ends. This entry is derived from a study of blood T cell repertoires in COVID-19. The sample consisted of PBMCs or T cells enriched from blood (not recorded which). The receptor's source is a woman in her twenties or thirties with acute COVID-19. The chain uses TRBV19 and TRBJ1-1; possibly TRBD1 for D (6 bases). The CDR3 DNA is TGTGCCAGTAGTATCCCCGAAGGGGGCACTGAAGCTTTCTTT. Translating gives CASSIPEGGTEAFF.